This T cell receptor beta chain was observed in a study of human T cells and chemical hapten exposure. General observations from the study: All donors were alopecia patients, so their immunity may differ from that of healthy people.

Individual cDNA molecules in this library carried unique molecular identifiers. Authors' methods: A typical sample had 95,000 to 100,000 TCRs, with roughly 23,224 to 690,600 overall. MiXCR, run by TCRdb on the RACE reads, gives a single entry per CDR3 protein. TCRdb, not the original authors, processed these V and J calls. The top ten hold 10% to 15% of the sample, which has tens of thousands of distinct CDR3 sequences, about 9.3% seen once. This clonotype showed up many times. Its target is not known. The time point was: patch test 1, 2 weeks after DPC sensitization. Regarding treatment: therapeutic diphenylcyclopropenone sensitization with weekly scalp DPC. This CDR3 contains 14 residues. V trimming: 7 bases; J trimming: 6 bases; junction bases outside the gene matches: 9. The germline gives CDR1 LNHDA, CDR2 SQIVND (reference sequence).

The clonotype comes from a woman aged 40 to 55 with alopecia areata. Some clones in this sample may be carry-over from other donors' samples. This chain joins TRBV19 and TRBJ1-5; 7 positions match TRBD1. The source was whole blood, collected in connection with sensitization to the hapten diphenylcyclopropenone (DPC). CDR3 coding DNA: TGTGCCAGTACTCGTCTCCGGGACAGTCAGCCCCAGCATTTT. Protein product: CASTRLRDSQPQHF.